This TCR beta chain was observed in a study of beta chain features in type 1 diabetes. Whole-study findings and limits: Significant though moderate, a shortening of TCRB CDR3s appeared in all four CD4+ subsets of Type 1 diabetes patients.

The germline V gene encodes CDR1 KGHSH and CDR2 LQKENI. The CDR3 covers 17 residues. Deletions cut 4 bases from V and 7 bases from J, with 25 bases between. This clone was observed a few times. What it recognizes is unknown. The sequenced template was cDNA made from the entire isolated RNA. The protocol was immunoSEQ multiplex PCR, while the TCRdb copy is restricted to in-frame clones and leaves out a portion. The sample yields approximately 160,000 clones, roughly 8% seen once. The origin of this receptor is a man younger than 35 in good health. The chain combines TRBV18 with TRBJ1-1; D perhaps matches TRBD1 (6 bases). The sequenced material came from central memory CD4+ T cells from blood. In DNA form, the CDR3 reads TGTGCCAGCTCACTAAGATCGGGGGGCGCGGAACCTGGTGAAGCTTTCTTT. As protein: CASSLRSGGAEPGEAFF.